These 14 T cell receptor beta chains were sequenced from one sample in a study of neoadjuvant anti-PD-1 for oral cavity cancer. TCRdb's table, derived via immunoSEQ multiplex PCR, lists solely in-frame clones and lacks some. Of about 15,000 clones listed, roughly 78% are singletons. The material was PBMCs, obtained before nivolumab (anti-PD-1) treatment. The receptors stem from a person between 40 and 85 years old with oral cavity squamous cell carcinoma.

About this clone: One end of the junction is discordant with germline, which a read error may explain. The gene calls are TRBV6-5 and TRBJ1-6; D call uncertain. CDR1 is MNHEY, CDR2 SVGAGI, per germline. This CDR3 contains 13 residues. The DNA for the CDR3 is TGTGCCACCACCCCCTCCCATAATTCACCCCTCCACTTT. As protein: CATTPSHNSPLHF.

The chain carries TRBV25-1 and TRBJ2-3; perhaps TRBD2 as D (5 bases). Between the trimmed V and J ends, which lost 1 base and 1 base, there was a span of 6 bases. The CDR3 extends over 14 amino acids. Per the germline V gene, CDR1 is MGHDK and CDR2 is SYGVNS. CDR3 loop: CASSEFGGTDTQYF. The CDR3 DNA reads TGTGCCAGCAGTGAATTCGGGGGCACAGATACGCAGTATTTT.

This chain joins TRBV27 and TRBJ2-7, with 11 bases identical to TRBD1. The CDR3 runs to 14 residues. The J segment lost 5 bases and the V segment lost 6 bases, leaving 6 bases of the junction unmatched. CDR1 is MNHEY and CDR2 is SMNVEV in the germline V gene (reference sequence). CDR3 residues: CASRRTGGHHEQYF. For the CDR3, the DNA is TGTGCCAGCAGGCGGACAGGGGGCCACCACGAGCAGTACTTC.

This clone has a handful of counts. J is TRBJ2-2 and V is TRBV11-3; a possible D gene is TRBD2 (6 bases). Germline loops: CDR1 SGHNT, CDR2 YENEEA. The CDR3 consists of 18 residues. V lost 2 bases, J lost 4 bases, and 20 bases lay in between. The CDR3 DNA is TGTGCCAGCAGCTTATCCCCTCCTGCGGGGTCCGCCACCGGGGAGCTGTTTTTT. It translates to CASSLSPPAGSATGELFF.

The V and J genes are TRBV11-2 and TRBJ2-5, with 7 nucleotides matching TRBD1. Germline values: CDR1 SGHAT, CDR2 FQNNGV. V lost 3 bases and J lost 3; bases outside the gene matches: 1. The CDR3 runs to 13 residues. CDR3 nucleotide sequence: TGTGCCAGCAGCTTGGGGACAGAAGAGACCCAGTACTTC. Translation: CASSLGTEETQYF.

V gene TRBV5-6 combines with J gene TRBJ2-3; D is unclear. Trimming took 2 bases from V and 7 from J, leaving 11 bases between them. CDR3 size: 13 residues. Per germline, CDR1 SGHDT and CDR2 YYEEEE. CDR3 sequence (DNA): TGTGCCAGCAGCTTTCGCGGCTTGAATACGCAGTATTTT. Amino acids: CASSFRGLNTQYF.

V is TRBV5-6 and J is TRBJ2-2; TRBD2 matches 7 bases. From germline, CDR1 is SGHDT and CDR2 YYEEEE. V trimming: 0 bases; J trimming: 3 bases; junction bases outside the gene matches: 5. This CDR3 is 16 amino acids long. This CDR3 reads CASSLVGGIDTGELFF. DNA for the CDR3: TGTGCCAGCAGCTTGGTCGGGGGGATAGACACCGGGGAGCTGTTTTTT.

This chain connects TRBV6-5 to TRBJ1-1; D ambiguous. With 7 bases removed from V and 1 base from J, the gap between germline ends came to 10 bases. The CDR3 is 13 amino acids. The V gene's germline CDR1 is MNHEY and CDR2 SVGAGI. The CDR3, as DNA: TGTGCCAGCACTTGGAGTGGGAACACTGAAGCTTTCTTT. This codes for CASTWSGNTEAFF.

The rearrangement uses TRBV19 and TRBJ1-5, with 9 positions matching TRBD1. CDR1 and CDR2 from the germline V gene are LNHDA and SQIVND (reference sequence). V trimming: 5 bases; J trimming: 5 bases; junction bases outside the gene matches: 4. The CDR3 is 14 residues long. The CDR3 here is CASSDTGGYQPQHF. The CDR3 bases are TGTGCCAGTAGTGATACAGGGGGCTATCAGCCCCAGCATTTT.

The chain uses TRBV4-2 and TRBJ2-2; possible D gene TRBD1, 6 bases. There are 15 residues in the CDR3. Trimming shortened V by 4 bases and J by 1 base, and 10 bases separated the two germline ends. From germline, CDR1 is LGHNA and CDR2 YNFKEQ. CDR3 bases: TGTGCCAGCAGCCCCGGCAGGGGGAACACCGGGGAGCTGTTTTTT. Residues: CASSPGRGNTGELFF.

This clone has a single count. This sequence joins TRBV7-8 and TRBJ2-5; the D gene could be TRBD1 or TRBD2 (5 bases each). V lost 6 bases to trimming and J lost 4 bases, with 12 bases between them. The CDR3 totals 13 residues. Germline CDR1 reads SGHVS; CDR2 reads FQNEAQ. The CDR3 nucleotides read TGTGCCAGCAGGTCGAGAGGGGCAGAGACCCAGTACTTC. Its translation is CASRSRGAETQYF.

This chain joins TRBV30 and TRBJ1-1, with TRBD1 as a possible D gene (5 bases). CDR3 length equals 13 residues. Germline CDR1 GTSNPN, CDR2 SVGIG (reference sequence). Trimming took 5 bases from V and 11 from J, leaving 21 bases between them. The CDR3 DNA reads TGTGCCTGGGTACCCGGTCTGGGCCCAGGGGCTTTCTTT. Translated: CAWVPGLGPGAFF.

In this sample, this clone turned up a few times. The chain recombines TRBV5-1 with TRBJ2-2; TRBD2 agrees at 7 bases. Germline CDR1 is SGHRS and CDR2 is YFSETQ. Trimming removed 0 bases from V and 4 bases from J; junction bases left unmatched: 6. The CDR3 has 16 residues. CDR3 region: CASSLGLAESTGELFF. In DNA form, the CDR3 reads TGCGCCAGCAGCTTGGGACTAGCAGAAAGCACCGGGGAGCTGTTTTTT.

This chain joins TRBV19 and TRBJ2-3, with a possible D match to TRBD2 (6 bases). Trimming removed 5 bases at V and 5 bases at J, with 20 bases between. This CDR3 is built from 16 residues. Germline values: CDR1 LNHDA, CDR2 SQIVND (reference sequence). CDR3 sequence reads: CASSQDRTGRRDTQYF. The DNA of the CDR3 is TGTGCCAGTAGTCAGGATAGGACGGGGAGGAGAGATACGCAGTATTTT. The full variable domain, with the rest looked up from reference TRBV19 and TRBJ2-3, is DGGITQSPKYLFRKEGQNVTLSCEQNLNHDAMYWYRQDPGQGLRLIYYSQIVNDFQKGDIAEGYSVSREKKESFPLTVTSAQKNPTAFYLCASSQDRTGRRDTQYFGPGTRLTVL.